Described below is a single TCR beta chain sequence and its context. This clonotype was seen many times. Its antigen remains undetermined. Per-base qualities were not stored, and no clone one base away is much larger. Receptor amplification or capture employed PCR. Sequencing instrument: Illumina HiSeq 2500. TCR library preparation used molecular barcoding, with unique molecular identifiers applied to normalize quantification of the TCRbeta repertoire. TCRdb applied fastp at Q25 and MiXCR to the public reads, then kept only in-frame beta chains. Merged by CDR3 protein, the rows form single entries marked with the most common genes and DNA. The sample table records roughly 500,000 distinct CDR3 sequences; approximately 12% of these occur just once. The ten top clones hold approximately 5.4% of the sample. Its CDR3 holds 15 amino acids, cysteine through phenylalanine. Only the CDR3 DNA is retained, 45 bases long and in frame from the first base. Between the V and J ends, shortened by 0 bases and 3 bases respectively, the junction contains 13 bases. The germline V gene specifies SGDLS as CDR1 and YYNGEE as CDR2.

The entry originates in a study of T-cell reconstitution after alpha-beta-depleted transplantation in children (dated by TCRdb to the mid-2010s). About the investigation overall: Using TCR repertoire profiling, the study quantitatively followed how T-cell immune reconstitution unfolded in children after TCRalphabeta/CD19-depleted allogeneic hematopoietic cell transplantation.

The receptor was isolated from a human donor who donated a stem cell graft to a child with combined immunodeficiency. The chain joins TRBV9 to TRBJ2-7; perhaps TRBD1 is the D gene, with 6 bases matching. The sequenced sample was PBMCs from the stem cell graft donor, obtained from the stem cell graft. The nucleotides are TGTGCCAGCAGCGTAGGGGCAGGGGTCGACTACGAGCAGTACTTC. This codes for CASSVGAGVDYEQYF.